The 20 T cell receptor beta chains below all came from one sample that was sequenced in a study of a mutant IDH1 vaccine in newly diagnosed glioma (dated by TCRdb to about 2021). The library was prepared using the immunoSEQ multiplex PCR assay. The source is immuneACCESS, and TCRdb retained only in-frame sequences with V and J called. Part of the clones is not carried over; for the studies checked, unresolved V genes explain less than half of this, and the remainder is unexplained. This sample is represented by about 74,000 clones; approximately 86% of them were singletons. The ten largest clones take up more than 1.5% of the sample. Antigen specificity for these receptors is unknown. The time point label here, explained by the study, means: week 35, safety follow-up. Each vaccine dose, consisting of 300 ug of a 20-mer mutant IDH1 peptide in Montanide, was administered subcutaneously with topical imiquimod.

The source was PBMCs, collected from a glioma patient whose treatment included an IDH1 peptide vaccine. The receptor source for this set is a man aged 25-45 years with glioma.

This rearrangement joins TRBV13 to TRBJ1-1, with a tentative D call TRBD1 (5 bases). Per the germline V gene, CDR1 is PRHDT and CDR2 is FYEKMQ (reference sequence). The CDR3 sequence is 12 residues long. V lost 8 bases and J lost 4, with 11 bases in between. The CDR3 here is CASSSGGTEAFF. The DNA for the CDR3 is TGTGCCAGCTCCTCGGGGGGCACTGAAGCTTTCTTT.

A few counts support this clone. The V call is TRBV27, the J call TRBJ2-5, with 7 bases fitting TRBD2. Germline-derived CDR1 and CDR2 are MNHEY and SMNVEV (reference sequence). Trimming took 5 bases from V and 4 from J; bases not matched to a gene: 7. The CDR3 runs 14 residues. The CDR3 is CASSPTRLAETQYF. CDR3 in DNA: TGTGCCAGCAGTCCCACACGACTAGCAGAGACCCAGTACTTC.

Here the CDR3 DNA reads TGTGCCAGCAGATGGACAGGGATAGACATTCAGTACTTC. The encoded protein is CASRWTGIDIQYF. This chain uses TRBV6-1 with TRBJ2-4; the match to TRBD1 covers 8 bases. The V segment lost 6 bases and the J segment 8 bases; nucleotides outside the gene matches: 6. This CDR3 spans 13 amino acids. Germline V lookup: CDR1 MNHNS, CDR2 SASEGT.

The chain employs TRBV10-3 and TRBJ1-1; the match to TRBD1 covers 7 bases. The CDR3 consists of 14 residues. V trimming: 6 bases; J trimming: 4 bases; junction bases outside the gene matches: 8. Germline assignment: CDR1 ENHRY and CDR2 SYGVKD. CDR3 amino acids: CAIRTDRTFTEAFF. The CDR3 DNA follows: TGTGCCATCAGGACGGACAGGACGTTCACTGAAGCTTTCTTT.

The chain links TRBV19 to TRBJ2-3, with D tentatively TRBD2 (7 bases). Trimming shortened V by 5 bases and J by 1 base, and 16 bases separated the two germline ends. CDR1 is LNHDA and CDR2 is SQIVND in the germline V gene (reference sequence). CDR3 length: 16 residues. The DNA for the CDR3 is TGTGCCAGTAGTGACCCCGGGGGGCTTCGCACAGATACGCAGTATTTT. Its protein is CASSDPGGLRTDTQYF.

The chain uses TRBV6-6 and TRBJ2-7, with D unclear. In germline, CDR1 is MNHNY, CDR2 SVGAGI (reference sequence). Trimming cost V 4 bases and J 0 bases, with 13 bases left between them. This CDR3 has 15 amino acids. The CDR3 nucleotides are TGTGCCAGCAGTTCCTCGCGGCCCAGCTCCTACGAGCAGTACTTC. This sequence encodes CASSSSRPSSYEQYF.

The CDR3 spells CASSQDPGKYGYTF. CDR3 DNA: TGCGCCAGCAGCCAAGATCCAGGGAAGTATGGCTACACCTTC. The chain uses TRBV4-1 and TRBJ1-2, with D possibly matching TRBD1 (5 bases). In germline, CDR1 is MGHRA, CDR2 YSYEKL. The CDR3 has 14 residues. V lost 0 bases, J lost 5 bases, and 10 bases lay in between.

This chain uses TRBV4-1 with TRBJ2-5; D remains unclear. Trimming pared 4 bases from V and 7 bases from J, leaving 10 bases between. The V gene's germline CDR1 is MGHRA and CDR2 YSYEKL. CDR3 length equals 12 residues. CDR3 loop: CASSPGLGTQYF. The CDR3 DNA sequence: TGCGCCAGCAGCCCAGGCTTGGGGACCCAGTACTTC.

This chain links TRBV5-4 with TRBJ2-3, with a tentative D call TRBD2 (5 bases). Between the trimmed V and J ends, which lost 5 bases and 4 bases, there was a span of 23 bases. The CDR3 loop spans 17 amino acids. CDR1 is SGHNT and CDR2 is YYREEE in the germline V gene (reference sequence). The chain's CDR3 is CASRSRTGSPLADTQYF. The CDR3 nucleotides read TGTGCCAGCAGATCCCGAACGGGGTCGCCCCTGGCAGATACGCAGTATTTT. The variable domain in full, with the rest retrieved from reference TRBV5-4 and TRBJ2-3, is ETGVTQSPTHLIKTRGQQVTLRCSSQSGHNTVSWYQQALGQGPQFIFQYYREEENGRGNFPPRFSGLQFPNYSSELNVNALELDDSALYLCASRSRTGSPLADTQYFGPGTRLTVL.

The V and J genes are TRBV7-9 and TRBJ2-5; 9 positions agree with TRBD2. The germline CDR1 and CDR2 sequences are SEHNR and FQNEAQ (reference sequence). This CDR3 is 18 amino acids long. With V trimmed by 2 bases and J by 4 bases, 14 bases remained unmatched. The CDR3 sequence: CASSLMLAGLDHGETQYF. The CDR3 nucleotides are TGTGCCAGCAGCTTAATGCTAGCGGGACTTGACCATGGAGAGACCCAGTACTTC.

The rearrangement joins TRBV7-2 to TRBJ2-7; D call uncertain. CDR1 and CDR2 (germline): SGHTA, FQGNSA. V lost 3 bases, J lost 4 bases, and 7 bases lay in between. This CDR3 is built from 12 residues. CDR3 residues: CASSFYGYEQYF. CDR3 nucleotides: TGTGCCAGCAGCTTTTACGGGTACGAGCAGTACTTC.

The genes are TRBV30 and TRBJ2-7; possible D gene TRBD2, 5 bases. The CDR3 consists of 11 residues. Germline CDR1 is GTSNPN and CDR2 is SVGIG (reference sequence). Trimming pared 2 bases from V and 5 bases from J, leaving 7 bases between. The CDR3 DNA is TGTGCCTGGAGTATGAGGGACGAGCAGTACTTC. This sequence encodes CAWSMRDEQYF.

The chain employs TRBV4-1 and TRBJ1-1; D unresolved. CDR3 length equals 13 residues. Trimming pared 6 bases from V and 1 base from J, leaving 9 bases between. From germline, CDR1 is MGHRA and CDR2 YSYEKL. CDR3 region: CASRGVRNTEAFF. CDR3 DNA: TGCGCCAGCAGGGGCGTTAGGAACACTGAAGCTTTCTTT.

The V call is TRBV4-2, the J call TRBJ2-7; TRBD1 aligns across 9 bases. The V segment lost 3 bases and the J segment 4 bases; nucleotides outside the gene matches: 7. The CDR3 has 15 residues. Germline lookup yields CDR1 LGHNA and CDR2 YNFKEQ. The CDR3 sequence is CASSHLDRGEYEQYF. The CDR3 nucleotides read TGTGCCAGCAGCCACCTAGACAGGGGGGAATACGAGCAGTACTTC.

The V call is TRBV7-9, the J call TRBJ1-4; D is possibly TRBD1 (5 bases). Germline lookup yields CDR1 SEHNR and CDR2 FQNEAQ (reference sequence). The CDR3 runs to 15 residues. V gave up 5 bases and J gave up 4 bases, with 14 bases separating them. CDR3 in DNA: TGTGCCAGCAGCCCACTGAGGGGCGTTAATGAAAAACTGTTTTTT. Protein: CASSPLRGVNEKLFF.

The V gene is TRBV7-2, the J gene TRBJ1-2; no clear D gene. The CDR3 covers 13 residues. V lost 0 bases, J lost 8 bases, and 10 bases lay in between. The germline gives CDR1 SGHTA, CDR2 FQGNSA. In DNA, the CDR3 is TGTGCCAGCAGCTTAGCGTTGAGGGAAGGCTACACCTTC. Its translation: CASSLALREGYTF.

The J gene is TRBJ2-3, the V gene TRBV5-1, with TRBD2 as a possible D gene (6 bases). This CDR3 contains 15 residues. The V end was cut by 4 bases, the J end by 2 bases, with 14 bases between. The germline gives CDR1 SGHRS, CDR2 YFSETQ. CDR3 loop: CASSPDYPITDTQYF. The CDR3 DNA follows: TGCGCCAGCAGCCCGGACTATCCGATCACAGATACGCAGTATTTT. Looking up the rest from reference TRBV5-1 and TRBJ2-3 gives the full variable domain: KAGVTQTPRYLIKTRGQQVTLSCSPISGHRSVSWYQQTPGQGLQFLFEYFSETQRNKGNFPGRFSGRQFSNSRSEMNVSTLELGDSALYLCASSPDYPITDTQYFGPGTRLTVL.

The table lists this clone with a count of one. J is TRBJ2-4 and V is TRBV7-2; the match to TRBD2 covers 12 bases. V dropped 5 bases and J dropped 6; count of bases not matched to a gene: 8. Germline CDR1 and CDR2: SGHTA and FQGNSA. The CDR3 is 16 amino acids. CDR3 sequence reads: CASSPLAGGGINIQYF. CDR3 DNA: TGTGCCAGCAGCCCACTAGCGGGGGGTGGTATAAACATTCAGTACTTC. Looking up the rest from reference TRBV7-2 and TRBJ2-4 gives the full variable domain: GAGVSQSPSNKVTEKGKDVELRCDPISGHTALYWYRQSLGQGLEFLIYFQGNSAPDKSGLPSDRFSAERTGGSVSTLTIQRTQQEDSAVYLCASSPLAGGGINIQYFGAGTRLSVL.

CDR3 sequence: CASRQFPLNQPQHF. The CDR3, as DNA: TGTGCCAGCAGACAGTTTCCTCTCAATCAGCCCCAGCATTTT. This chain joins TRBV28 and TRBJ1-5; D not certain. CDR1 and CDR2 (germline): MDHEN, SYDVKM. There are 14 residues in the CDR3. V was shortened by 6 bases and J by 3 bases, with 12 bases between the two germline ends.

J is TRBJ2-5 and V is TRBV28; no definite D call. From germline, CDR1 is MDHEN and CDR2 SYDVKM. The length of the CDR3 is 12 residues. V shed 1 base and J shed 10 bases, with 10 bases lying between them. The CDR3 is CASSLFPKIQYF. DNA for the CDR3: TGTGCCAGCAGTTTATTCCCAAAAATCCAGTACTTC.